A single sample is the source of the 25 T cell receptor beta chains below, sequenced in a study of regulatory T cells in long-lasting Graves disease. Arm-PCR of CDR3 regions with iRepertoire HTBI primers generated TCR beta libraries. TCRdb used MiXCR to reprocess the multiplex PCR reads, holding one entry per CDR3 protein. The table lists 400,000 to 550,000 distinct CDR3 sequences, 16% of them singletons. The time point: newly diagnosed GD, antithyroid drugs for less than 3 months. From PBMCs, RNA was extracted and then used to make the TCR library. This sample was shared with a second study, whose subject was T cells in Graves' hyperthyroidism and ophthalmopathy.

Material: peripheral blood mononuclear cells (PBMCs), obtained at new diagnosis, from a patient treated with antithyroid drugs. The receptors come from a woman aged 25 to 39 with Graves disease.

This clonotype occurred many times. The genes are TRBV6-1 and TRBJ2-5; the match to TRBD1 covers 11 bases. Germline CDR1 reads MNHNS; CDR2 reads SASEGT. The ends lost 8 bases at V and 3 bases at J; junction bases unmatched: 11. The CDR3 consists of 16 residues. The CDR3 nucleotides are TGTGCCAGCTCTCCCGGCCCGGGACAGGGGGAAGAGACCCAGTACTTC. This sequence encodes CASSPGPGQGEETQYF.

This clonotype was found many times. V gene TRBV30 combines with J gene TRBJ1-3; D might be TRBD1 (5 bases). The V gene's germline CDR1 is GTSNPN and CDR2 SVGIG (reference sequence). This CDR3 is built from 14 residues. V lost 4 bases and J 0 bases, leaving 10 bases between the germline ends. The CDR3 DNA follows: TGTGCCTGGAAGGGACCGTCCTCTGGAAACACCATATATTTT. Amino acid sequence: CAWKGPSSGNTIYF.

The CDR3 sequence: CASTDGLISGNTIYF. The CDR3 DNA follows: TGTGCCAGCACAGACGGCTTAATCTCTGGAAACACCATATATTTT. The chain couples TRBV12-3 or TRBV12-4 to TRBJ1-3; D is unclear. This CDR3 has 15 residues. Deletions cut 7 bases from V and 0 bases from J, with 13 bases between.

This clonotype was observed at least ten times. In DNA, the CDR3 is TGCAGCGTCAGTCTCCCCAATCAGCCCCAGCATTTT. Residues: CSVSLPNQPQHF. This rearrangement joins TRBV29-1 to TRBJ1-5; no reliable D call. Trimming left V 6 bases short and J 3 bases short, with 9 bases between. This CDR3 contains 12 residues. Germline CDR1 is SQVTM and CDR2 is ANQGSEA.

Remarks on this clonotype: This may be a read error: a much more frequent sequence differs by one nucleotide. The chain couples TRBV20-1 to TRBJ2-7; TRBD1 is a possible D gene (6 bases). The CDR3 runs to 13 residues. CDR1 DFQATT and CDR2 SNEGSKA come from the germline V gene (reference sequence). This CDR3 is CSVRDTDSYERYF. The CDR3 region has the DNA TGCAGTGTGAGGGACACAGATTCCTACGAGCGGTACTTC.

This clonotype was counted at least ten times. The chain carries TRBV18 and TRBJ1-1, with D unresolved. Deletions cut 1 base from V and 0 bases from J, with 6 bases between. The CDR3 extends over 14 amino acids. Germline-derived CDR1 and CDR2 are KGHSH and LQKENI. CDR3 sequence: CASSPLPVNTEAFF. Written as DNA, the CDR3 is TGTGCCAGCTCACCACTCCCAGTGAACACTGAAGCTTTCTTT.

The rearrangement links TRBV12-3 or TRBV12-4 to TRBJ2-2; D is unresolved. With 3 bases removed from V and 3 bases from J, the gap between germline ends came to 5 bases. This CDR3 contains 13 residues. The CDR3: CASSLCDTGELFF. DNA of the CDR3: TGTGCCAGCAGTTTGTGTGACACCGGGGAGCTGTTTTTT.

This clonotype appeared many times. This chain joins TRBV7-3 and TRBJ2-3, with 8 bases identical to TRBD2. Germline lookup yields CDR1 SGHTA and CDR2 FQGTGA. Germline trimming cut 3 bases from V and 2 bases from J; bases unmatched to any gene: 7. The CDR3 totals 16 residues. CDR3 amino acids: CASSLRSGGATDTQYF. In nucleotides, the CDR3 is TGTGCCAGCAGCTTGAGATCGGGGGGGGCCACAGATACGCAGTATTTT.

This clonotype was found a few times. The chain uses TRBV9 and TRBJ2-3; 9 nucleotides line up with TRBD1. The J call could be wrong; TRBJ2-7 is a better fit for the DNA end. Germline CDR1 SGDLS, CDR2 YYNGEE. The CDR3 has 15 residues. CDR3 nucleotide sequence: TGTGCCAGCAGCGAATTCGGGACAGGGAGGTACGAGCAGTACTTC. It encodes CASSEFGTGRYEQYF.

This clonotype occurred many times. The chain uses TRBV12-3 or TRBV12-4 and TRBJ2-3, with D unclear. The CDR3 sequence is 15 residues long. Trimming pared 5 bases from V and 4 bases from J, leaving 16 bases between. The CDR3 here is CASSLGPPLADTQYF. The CDR3 bases are TGTGCCAGCAGTCTTGGACCTCCCCTGGCAGATACGCAGTATTTT.

Remarks on this clonotype: A read error may be the cause here, since a much bigger clone is one base away. The V gene is TRBV3-1, the J gene TRBJ2-5; D not resolved. This CDR3 spans 15 amino acids. Germline V lookup: CDR1 LGHDT, CDR2 YNNKEL (reference sequence). The CDR3, as DNA: TGTGCCAGCAGCCAAGAGACGGCCACCCAACAGACCCAGTACTTC. This translates into CASSQETATQQTQYF.

This clonotype was counted many times. The gene calls are TRBV6-1 and TRBJ2-3; TRBD2 matches at 10 bases. The CDR3 is 16 residues long. J gave up 4 bases and V 6 bases, and 10 bases lay outside the gene matches. Germline V gene data show CDR1 as MNHNS and CDR2 as SASEGT. The CDR3 sequence: CASRSSSGSLADTQYF. The CDR3 coding sequence is TGTGCCAGCAGAAGTTCTAGCGGGAGTTTAGCAGATACGCAGTATTTT.

The V and J genes are TRBV20-1 and TRBJ1-2; 8 bases align to TRBD1. J was trimmed by 4 bases and V by 5 bases; bases with no gene match: 3. Per the germline V gene, CDR1 is DFQATT and CDR2 is SNEGSKA (reference sequence). The CDR3 is 12 amino acids. The CDR3: CSASDRVYGYTF. The DNA for the CDR3 is TGCAGTGCTTCGGACAGGGTCTATGGCTACACCTTC.

This clonotype was recorded at least ten times. The chain links TRBV27 to TRBJ2-7, with 8 positions matching TRBD2. V dropped 2 bases and J dropped 7; count of bases not matched to a gene: 7. The germline CDR1 and CDR2 sequences are MNHEY and SMNVEV (reference sequence). This CDR3 has 14 residues. The CDR3 is CASSLLAGMGEQYF. In DNA, the CDR3 is TGTGCCAGCAGTTTACTAGCGGGCATGGGGGAGCAGTACTTC.

This clonotype was counted many times. A much larger clonotype is one base distant, so this may be a read error. The chain links TRBV5-6 to TRBJ1-1, with D hard to call. Germline values: CDR1 SGHDT, CDR2 YYEEEE. The CDR3 is made up of 13 amino acids. Trimming cost V 4 bases and J 3 bases, with 10 bases left between them. The CDR3 reads CASSTESDTEAFF. CDR3 in DNA: TGTGCCAGCAGCACCGAAAGTGACACTGAAGCTTTCTTT.

This clonotype was picked up many times. The chain is built from TRBV12-3 or TRBV12-4 and TRBJ1-1; a weak D match, TRBD1 (5 bases). The CDR3 totals 14 residues. V lost 11 bases and J lost 3, with 19 bases in between. CDR3 DNA sequence: TGTGCCGGCCGGCTGGGGGAGATGGACACTGAAGCTTTCTTT. As protein: CAGRLGEMDTEAFF.

Of note for this clonotype: This could be a read error, since a much larger clone is one nucleotide away. The chain joins TRBV5-1 to TRBJ1-2, with D uncertain. This CDR3 is built from 17 residues. CDR1 SGHRS and CDR2 YFSETQ come from the germline V gene. The CDR3 sequence is CASSLGQPHQEAYGCTF. For the CDR3, the DNA is TGCGCCAGCAGCTTGGGCCAGCCACATCAAGAGGCCTATGGCTGCACCTTC.

This clonotype was seen at least ten times. This chain connects TRBV7-2 to TRBJ2-3; D not certain. The V gene lost 4 bases and the J gene lost 3 bases, with 11 bases spanning the gap. Germline V CDR1 and CDR2: SGHTA, FQGNSA. This CDR3 comprises 14 residues. The CDR3 DNA sequence: TGTGCCAGCAGCTCCGGCGATAGGACAGATACGCAGTATTTT. It codes for CASSSGDRTDTQYF.

This clonotype appeared many times. The chain recombines TRBV28 with TRBJ1-1; D is possibly TRBD1 (6 bases). Deletions cut 4 bases from V and 3 bases from J, with 18 bases between. The germline V gene has CDR1 MDHEN and CDR2 SYDVKM. The CDR3 sequence is 16 residues long. The CDR3, as DNA: TGTGCCAGCAGTTCTTGGGGGGGCGTAGGGGACACTGAAGCTTTCTTT. It translates to CASSSWGGVGDTEAFF.

This clonotype has a count of ten or more. The chain combines TRBV30 with TRBJ2-7; 8 nucleotides align to TRBD2. Looked up from germline, CDR1 is GTSNPN and CDR2 is SVGIG (reference sequence). This CDR3 is 14 amino acids long. Trimming cost V 0 bases and J 5 bases; bases outside gene matches: 6. Written as DNA, the CDR3 is TGTGCCTGGAGTGTAAAGCGGGAGTTCCACGAGCAGTACTTC. Residues: CAWSVKREFHEQYF. Variable domain in full (rest from reference TRBV30 and TRBJ2-7): SQTIHQWPATLVQPVGSPLSLECTVEGTSNPNLYWYRQAAGRGLQLLFYSVGIGQISSEVPQNLSASRPQDRQFILSSKKLLLSDSGFYLCAWSVKREFHEQYFGPGTRLTVT.

This clonotype was picked up many times. The V gene is TRBV6-1, the J gene TRBJ2-7; D assignment may be TRBD1 or TRBD2 (5 bases each). V lost 8 bases, J lost 6 bases, and 26 bases lay in between. This CDR3 contains 16 residues. The germline CDR1 and CDR2 sequences are MNHNS and SASEGT. CDR3 loop: CASGRSPGTHPGEQYF. CDR3 nucleotide sequence: TGTGCCAGCGGACGCTCTCCAGGGACCCATCCGGGCGAGCAGTACTTC.

Ten or more counts support this clonotype. This chain's CDR3 is CASTRGTSGYEQYF. The CDR3 nucleotides read TGTGCCAGCACCAGGGGGACTAGCGGCTACGAGCAGTACTTC. V is TRBV3-1 and J is TRBJ2-7, with 11 bases matching TRBD2. The V gene end was trimmed by 7 bases and the J gene end by 3 bases; junction bases not matched to a gene: 5. This CDR3 comprises 14 residues. Germline V CDR1 and CDR2: LGHDT, YNNKEL (reference sequence).

The chain joins TRBV7-8 to TRBJ1-5; D perhaps matches TRBD1 (5 bases). CDR1 is SGHVS, CDR2 FQNEAQ, per germline. The CDR3 runs 11 residues. The CDR3 DNA is TGTGCTGCTGGGGGGAATCAGCCCCAGCATTTT. Encoded protein: CAAGGNQPQHF.

This clonotype was observed many times. The rearrangement links TRBV7-8 to TRBJ2-1; 8 nucleotides match TRBD2. CDR1 is SGHVS, CDR2 FQNEAQ, per germline. V shed 1 base and J 2 bases; nucleotides not matched to a gene: 4. This CDR3 is built from 16 residues. The CDR3 nucleotides read TGTGCCAGCAGCTTAGAAATCGGGAGGGCCTACAATGAGCAGTTCTTC. Translated, it gives CASSLEIGRAYNEQFF.

This clonotype has a count of ten or more. This rearrangement joins TRBV5-1 to TRBJ1-5, with a possible D match to TRBD1 (6 bases). Trimming took 0 bases from V and 5 from J, leaving 9 bases between them. The length of the CDR3 is 14 residues. The germline gives CDR1 SGHRS, CDR2 YFSETQ. The CDR3 sequence: CASSLASGDQPQHF. CDR3 in DNA: TGCGCCAGCAGCTTGGCGTCAGGGGATCAGCCCCAGCATTTT.